Below, one TCR beta chain is given with its context. This specimen comes from a study of blood T cell repertoires in COVID-19. For the study at large: There were acute and convalescent COVID-19 samples, and they came from the United States, Italy and Spain. In each case, the material was cDNA or gDNA derived from T cells, B-cell-depleted T cells, or PBMCs.

Original methodology: How many nucleated cells were present was estimated from reference gene primer amplification. TCRdb keeps only in-frame clones here, not all; method: immunoSEQ multiplex PCR. That table is the source of V, J and clone size, and D and trimming were worked out from the DNA. The data show hundreds of thousands of clones, 75% to 90% seen once. This TCR was recovered from a woman in her twenties or thirties with acute or convalescent COVID-19. Source material: peripheral blood.

The DNA for the CDR3 is TGTGCCAGCAGAGATAGACCGGAGGATGGCTACACCTTC. Amino acid sequence: CASRDRPEDGYTF. This chain uses TRBV6-5 with TRBJ1-2; D uncertain. Germline CDR1 reads MNHEY; CDR2 reads SVGAGI. Trimming stripped 6 bases from V and 6 bases from J, with 14 bases between. The CDR3 extends over 13 amino acids.